Sequencing of this TCR beta chain was carried out in a study of blood T cells in healthy people across ages. Study-level points and caveats: Researchers said unsorted PBMCs prevented a conclusive naive versus antigen-experienced comparison.

Those donating, healthy Caucasian individuals from Russia, were aged about 6 to 90. Alongside a J-beta primer mix, a sample-barcoded 5' primer served in a second PCR lasting about 6 to 12 cycles. One entry per CDR3 protein, called by TCRdb with MiXCR from the 5' RACE reads. The profile shows hundreds of thousands of distinct CDR3 sequences, about 62% of them singletons. In the case of this clonotype: Its target is not known.

Sample: blood. The TCR originated in a man aged 30 to 39 in good health.

The CDR3 nucleotides read TGTGCCTGGAGTGCGGGGGACACCTACGAGCAGTACTTC. This encodes CAWSAGDTYEQYF. V usage is TRBV30 and J usage is TRBJ2-7, with D tentatively TRBD1 or TRBD2 (6 bases each). The CDR3 loop spans 13 amino acids. Germline V gene data show CDR1 as GTSNPN and CDR2 as SVGIG (reference sequence). Trimming stripped 1 base from V and 2 bases from J, with 9 bases between.